The 2 T cell receptor beta chains in this list originate from one sample, sequenced in a study of T cells after yellow fever vaccination. TCRdb fed the 5' RACE reads into MiXCR, producing one record per CDR3 protein. This sample has a few hundred thousand distinct CDR3 sequences, with roughly 4.3% found just once. The material sequenced was PBMCs, taken 5 days after the yellow fever booster vaccination. These receptor sequences come from a man aged 18 to 29 who received the YFV17D yellow fever vaccine.

This clonotype was seen ten or more times. CDR3 sequence (DNA): TGTGCCAGCTGGACTAGCGGGGGGTTAGAGACCCAGTACTTC. Translated: CASWTSGGLETQYF. The chain uses TRBV28 and TRBJ2-5, with 14 positions matching TRBD2. Germline V gene sequence: CDR1 MDHEN, CDR2 SYDVKM. With V trimmed by 8 bases and J by 4 bases, 3 bases remained unmatched. The CDR3 covers 14 residues. The full variable domain, in which reference TRBV28 and TRBJ2-5 provide the parts outside the CDR3, is DVKVTQSSRYLVKRTGEKVFLECVQDMDHENMFWYRQDPGLGLRLIYFSYDVKMKEKGDIPEGYSVSREKKERFSLILESASTNQTSMYLCASWTSGGLETQYFGPGTRLLVL.

This clonotype was seen at least ten times. The rearrangement uses TRBV18 and TRBJ2-2; no definite D call. Trimming took 7 bases from V and 3 from J, leaving 6 bases between them. Germline CDR1 KGHSH, CDR2 LQKENI. This CDR3 spans 12 amino acids. The CDR3 sequence is CASFTYTGELFF. The CDR3, as DNA: TGTGCCAGCTTCACTTACACCGGGGAGCTGTTTTTT.